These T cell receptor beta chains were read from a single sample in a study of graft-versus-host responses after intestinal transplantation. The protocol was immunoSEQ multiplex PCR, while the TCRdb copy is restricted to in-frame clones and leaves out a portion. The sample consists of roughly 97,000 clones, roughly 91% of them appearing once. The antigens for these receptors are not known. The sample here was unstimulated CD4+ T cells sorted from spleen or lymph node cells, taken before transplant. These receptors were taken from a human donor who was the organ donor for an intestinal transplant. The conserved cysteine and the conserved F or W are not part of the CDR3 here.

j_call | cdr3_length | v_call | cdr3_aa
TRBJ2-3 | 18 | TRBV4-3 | ASSQDVWTSGGVGTDTQY
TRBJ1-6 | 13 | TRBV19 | ASSTDRVYNSPLH
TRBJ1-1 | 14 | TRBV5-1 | ASSPSSRRGNTEAF
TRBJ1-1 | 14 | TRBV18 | ASSGSTGRSNTEAF
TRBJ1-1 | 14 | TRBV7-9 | ASSPRGGGFATEAF
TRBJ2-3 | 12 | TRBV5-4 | ASSLVAGTDTQY
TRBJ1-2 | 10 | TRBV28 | ASSLQNYGYT
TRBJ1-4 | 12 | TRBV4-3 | ASSQRATNEKLF
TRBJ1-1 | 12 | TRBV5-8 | ASSWTGARTEAF
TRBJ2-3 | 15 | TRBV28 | ASSWDRRGGGTDTQY
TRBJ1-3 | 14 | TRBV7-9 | ASSLETGRSGNTIY
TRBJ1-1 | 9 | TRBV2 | ASSEWREAF
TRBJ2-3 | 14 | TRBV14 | ASSPPPGRYTDTQY
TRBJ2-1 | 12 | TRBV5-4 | ASSSGGGYNEQF
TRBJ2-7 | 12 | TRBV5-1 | ASSLASGVYEQY
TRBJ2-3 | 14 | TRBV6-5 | ASSYERGAPADTQY
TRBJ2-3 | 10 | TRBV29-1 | SVTLNQDTQY
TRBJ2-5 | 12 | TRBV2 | ASSGASGTGTQY
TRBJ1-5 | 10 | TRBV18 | ASSYMNQPQH
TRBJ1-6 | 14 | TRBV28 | ASSFWDRNHNSPLH
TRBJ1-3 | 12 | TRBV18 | ASSPPGVGNTIY
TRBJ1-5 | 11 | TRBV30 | AWSDRGHKPQH
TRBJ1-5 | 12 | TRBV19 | ATTGTGSNQPQH
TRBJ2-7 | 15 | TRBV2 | ASSRPLSGGAWYEQY
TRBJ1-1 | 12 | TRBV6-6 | ASSYSGTASEAF
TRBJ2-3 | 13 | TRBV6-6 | ASSPRDKGTDTQY
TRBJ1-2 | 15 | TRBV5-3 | ARSLALQEWQGNGYT
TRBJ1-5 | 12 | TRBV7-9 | ASSFLGSNQPQH
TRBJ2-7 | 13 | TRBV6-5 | ASSSLGQNSYEQY
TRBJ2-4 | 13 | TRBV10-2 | ASSESVWNKNIQY
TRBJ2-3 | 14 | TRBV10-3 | AISRLLLASADTQY